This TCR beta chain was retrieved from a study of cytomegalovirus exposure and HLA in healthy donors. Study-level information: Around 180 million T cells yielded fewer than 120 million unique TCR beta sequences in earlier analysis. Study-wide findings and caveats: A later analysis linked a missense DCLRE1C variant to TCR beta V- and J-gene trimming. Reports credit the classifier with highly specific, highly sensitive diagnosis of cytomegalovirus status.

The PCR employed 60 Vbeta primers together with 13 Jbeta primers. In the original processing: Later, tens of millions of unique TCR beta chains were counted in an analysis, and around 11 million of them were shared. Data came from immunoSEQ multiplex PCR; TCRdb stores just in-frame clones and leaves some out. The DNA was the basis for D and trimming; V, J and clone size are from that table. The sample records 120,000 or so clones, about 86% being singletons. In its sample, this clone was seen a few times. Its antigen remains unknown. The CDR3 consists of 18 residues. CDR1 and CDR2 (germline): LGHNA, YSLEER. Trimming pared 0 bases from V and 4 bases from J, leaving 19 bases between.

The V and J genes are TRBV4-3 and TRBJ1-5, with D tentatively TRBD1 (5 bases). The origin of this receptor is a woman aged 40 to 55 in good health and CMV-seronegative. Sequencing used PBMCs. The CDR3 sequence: CASSQDHLPGFRNQPQHF. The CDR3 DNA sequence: TGCGCCAGCAGCCAAGATCACTTGCCAGGGTTTCGGAATCAGCCCCAGCATTTT.